The rows below give T cell receptor beta chains drawn from one sample of a study of T cell responses to AZD1222 COVID-19 vaccine. The repertoire was sequenced with immunoSEQ multiplex PCR; TCRdb's copy has only in-frame clones and lacks some. The data hold some 130,000 clones, with roughly 93% observed a single time. The input for sequencing was peripheral blood, taken on day 0 of AZD1222 vaccination. The receptors originated from an adult in good health. CDR3s include the opening cysteine and the closing phenylalanine or tryptophan.

CDR3 length	J gene	V gene	CDR3 protein
14	TRBJ2-3	TRBV7-2	CASSGSGITDTQYF
15	TRBJ2-6	TRBV28	CASSLTASGANVLTF
15	TRBJ1-1	TRBV16	CASSSNSAGVGEAFF
15	TRBJ2-1	TRBV11-2	CASSQSGRVNNEQFF
14	TRBJ1-5	TRBV28	CASSLYAGNQPQHF
14	TRBJ2-7	TRBV6-5	CASSYEGQGGEQYF
15	TRBJ1-2	TRBV28	CASSLLSGRINGYTF
15	TRBJ1-5	TRBV10-3	CAISESRQDNQPQHF
13	TRBJ2-7	TRBV27	CASSQGQWYEQYF
14	TRBJ1-2	TRBV5-6	CASSVGRGSYGYTF
14	TRBJ1-6	TRBV20-1	CSASRRPENSPLHF
17	TRBJ1-1	TRBV7-9	CASSLASSQSYSTEAFF
16	TRBJ2-1	TRBV27	CASSPRTSATYNEQFF
12	TRBJ1-1	TRBV12-3/TRBV12-4	CASRTYTEKAFF
13	TRBJ2-5	TRBV5-5	CASSLRHQETQYF
14	TRBJ1-1	TRBV7-2	CASSLAGMNTEAFF
15	TRBJ1-4	TRBV4-2	CASSPQTLTNEKLFF
15	TRBJ1-1	TRBV28	CASPAPGASNTEAFF
14	TRBJ1-1	TRBV19	CASSSGWVNTEAFF
13	TRBJ1-6	TRBV11-2	CASSTMTDSPLHF
15	TRBJ2-7	TRBV5-1	CASSFRSGSTYEQYF